The 28 T cell receptor beta chains presented below share a single source sample, sequenced in a study of PD-L1 blockade in urothelial cancer (dated by TCRdb to 2015 to 2018). Preparation of the library involved the immunoSEQ multiplex PCR assay. Sourced from immuneACCESS, this table was stored by TCRdb with only in-frame sequences that have V and J called. A share of the clones is absent; for the studies checked, an unresolved V gene accounts for under half, and the remainder has no known explanation. Counted in this sample were tens of thousands of clones; around 83% of them appeared once. Around a tenth of the sample is in the top ten clones. The label giving this sample's time point can be read as: pretreatment peripheral blood. This specimen was PBMCs, taken around atezolizumab (anti-PD-L1) treatment. These receptors originate from a woman in her sixties or seventies with urothelial cancer.

The chain combines TRBV5-1 with TRBJ1-3; 11 nucleotides agree with TRBD1. The CDR3 is made up of 15 amino acids. Looked up from germline, CDR1 is SGHRS and CDR2 is YFSETQ. The V segment lost 4 bases and the J segment 4 bases; nucleotides outside the gene matches: 4. This CDR3 is CASSPGQGAGNTIYF. The DNA of the CDR3 is TGCGCCAGCAGCCCTGGACAGGGGGCGGGAAACACCATATATTTT.

This clone has a handful of counts. This chain links TRBV7-2 with TRBJ2-7, with D possibly TRBD2 on 6 matching bases. Trimming stripped 3 bases from V and 6 bases from J, with 15 bases between. The V gene's germline CDR1 is SGHTA and CDR2 FQGNSA. The CDR3 is 14 amino acids. CDR3 sequence reads: CASSLQTSSREQYF. For the CDR3, the DNA is TGTGCCAGCAGCTTGCAAACTAGCTCCCGCGAGCAGTACTTC. Full variable domain (missing parts from reference TRBV7-2 and TRBJ2-7): GAGVSQSPSNKVTEKGKDVELRCDPISGHTALYWYRQSLGQGLEFLIYFQGNSAPDKSGLPSDRFSAERTGGSVSTLTIQRTQQEDSAVYLCASSLQTSSREQYFGPGTRLTVT.

In its sample, this clone was seen once. The chain is built from TRBV28 and TRBJ1-1; perhaps TRBD1 as D (5 bases). The CDR3 has 14 amino acids. Germline-derived CDR1 and CDR2 are MDHEN and SYDVKM. V lost 1 base to trimming and J lost 3 bases, with 9 bases between them. CDR3 in DNA: TGTGCCAGCAGTTTATCGGGGGGGGACACTGAAGCTTTCTTT. Its protein is CASSLSGGDTEAFF.

This clone is classed as medium-sized (0.01 to 0.1%). The chain employs TRBV15 and TRBJ1-2; TRBD1 aligns across 8 bases. Germline CDR1 is LNHNV and CDR2 is YYDKDF (reference sequence). The CDR3 covers 15 residues. Trimming at V came to 5 bases and at J to 4 bases, leaving 9 bases not matched to a gene. In DNA form, the CDR3 reads TGTGCCACCAGCGTATCGGACAGGGTGGGCTATGGCTACACCTTC. Amino acids: CATSVSDRVGYGYTF.

The V and J genes are TRBV4-1 and TRBJ2-7; 8 nucleotides match TRBD2. Trimming at V came to 0 bases and at J to 7 bases, leaving 8 bases not matched to a gene. The CDR3 extends over 15 amino acids. CDR1 and CDR2 from the germline V gene are MGHRA and YSYEKL. CDR3 sequence (DNA): TGCGCCAGCAGCCAAGATTGGCGGGGGGCAGGGGAGCAGTACTTC. Translated: CASSQDWRGAGEQYF.

This clone was seen only once. The gene calls are TRBV5-4 and TRBJ2-7, with TRBD2 matching over 7 bases. Looked up from germline, CDR1 is SGHNT and CDR2 is YYREEE (reference sequence). J lost 0 bases, V lost 4 bases, and 4 bases had no gene match. The CDR3 is made up of 14 amino acids. The CDR3 nucleotides read TGTGCCAGCAGCCCTAGCGGAGGCTCCTACGAGCAGTACTTC. Translated: CASSPSGGSYEQYF.

The chain employs TRBV11-2 and TRBJ2-3, with D possibly matching TRBD2 (7 bases). Per the germline V gene, CDR1 is SGHAT and CDR2 is FQNNGV. The V gene lost 4 bases and the J gene lost 3 bases, with 17 bases spanning the gap. This CDR3 comprises 16 residues. In DNA form, the CDR3 reads TGTGCCAGCAGCTCCTCTTGGGGGGGACAAACAGATACGCAGTATTTT. Residues: CASSSSWGGQTDTQYF.

The chain combines TRBV5-8 with TRBJ1-4; D unresolved. This CDR3 is 15 amino acids long. Germline V gene sequence: CDR1 SGHTS, CDR2 YDEGEE. The V and J ends lost 0 bases and 0 bases respectively, with 6 bases between them. CDR3 loop: CASSLGRATNEKLFF. The CDR3 DNA is TGTGCCAGCAGCTTGGGGAGGGCAACTAATGAAAAACTGTTTTTT.

The rearrangement joins TRBV27 to TRBJ2-7; 8 nucleotides align to TRBD1. This CDR3 contains 14 residues. CDR1 is MNHEY and CDR2 is SMNVEV in the germline V gene (reference sequence). Germline trimming cut 4 bases from V and 0 bases from J; bases unmatched to any gene: 2. Here the CDR3 DNA reads TGTGCCAGCAGTTGGACAGGGAGCTCCTACGAGCAGTACTTC. It yields the protein CASSWTGSSYEQYF.

The chain combines TRBV5-4 with TRBJ2-5; TRBD1 matches at 9 bases. V lost 3 bases and J lost 2; bases outside the gene matches: 5. The CDR3 totals 15 residues. Per the germline V gene, CDR1 is SGHNT and CDR2 is YYREEE (reference sequence). The CDR3 coding sequence is TGTGCCAGCAGCTGGGGACAGGGCCCTCAAGAGACCCAGTACTTC. It specifies CASSWGQGPQETQYF.

V usage is TRBV29-1 and J usage is TRBJ1-5; 7 bases map to TRBD1. V lost 2 bases and J lost 4; bases outside the gene matches: 2. Per the germline V gene, CDR1 is SQVTM and CDR2 is ANQGSEA. This CDR3 region has 13 residues. The CDR3 protein is CSVETGANQPQHF. The CDR3 nucleotides read TGCAGCGTTGAAACAGGGGCGAATCAGCCCCAGCATTTT.

The chain is built from TRBV30 and TRBJ2-7; D ambiguous. This CDR3 has 13 amino acids. V lost 1 base and J 2 bases, leaving 9 bases between the germline ends. Germline V gene lookup returns CDR1 GTSNPN and CDR2 SVGIG (reference sequence). CDR3 loop: CAWSGQATYEQYF. The CDR3 nucleotides are TGTGCCTGGAGTGGGCAGGCGACCTACGAGCAGTACTTC.

This clone was picked up one time. Other nucleotide sequences in the sample specify the same CDR3. The chain joins TRBV29-1 to TRBJ2-3, with 8 bases aligning to TRBD1. Germline V gene sequence: CDR1 SQVTM, CDR2 ANQGSEA. This CDR3 is 13 amino acids long. V shed 7 bases, J shed 7 bases, and the junction held 10 bases outside the gene matches. As DNA, the CDR3 is TGCAGCGACGCCGGGACAGGAGCACATACGCAGTATTTT. Protein product: CSDAGTGAHTQYF.

This chain joins TRBV10-3 and TRBJ2-1; D is undetermined. V was trimmed by 6 bases and J by 5 bases, leaving 17 bases between them. This CDR3 region has 15 residues. Per the germline V gene, CDR1 is ENHRY and CDR2 is SYGVKD. The CDR3 DNA reads as TGTGCCATCAGACGAGTTCCGGGTCCCAACAATGAGCAGTTCTTC. It is translated as CAIRRVPGPNNEQFF.

CDR3 DNA: TGTGCCAGCAGGGGTCAGGGAAACTATGGCTACACCTTC. This sequence encodes CASRGQGNYGYTF. This sequence joins TRBV9 and TRBJ1-2; D might be TRBD1 (5 bases). Trimming cost V 5 bases and J 2 bases, with 10 bases left between them. Germline V CDR1 and CDR2: SGDLS, YYNGEE. This CDR3 is 13 amino acids long.

J is TRBJ2-5 and V is TRBV5-6, with TRBD1 matching over 8 bases. V shed 1 base and J 3 bases; nucleotides not matched to a gene: 14. The germline V gene encodes CDR1 SGHDT and CDR2 YYEEEE. The length of the CDR3 is 18 residues. The CDR3: CASSLKGQVPRFEETQYF. The DNA of the CDR3 is TGTGCCAGCAGCTTGAAGGGACAGGTCCCTCGCTTCGAAGAGACCCAGTACTTC.

The rearrangement uses TRBV25-1 and TRBJ1-5; D is unresolved. Germline V gene lookup returns CDR1 MGHDK and CDR2 SYGVNS. The length of the CDR3 is 16 residues. Trimming shortened V by 1 base and J by 0 bases, and 10 bases separated the two germline ends. This CDR3 is CASSEWALDSNQPQHF. The DNA for the CDR3 is TGTGCCAGCAGTGAATGGGCCCTCGATAGCAATCAGCCCCAGCATTTT. The whole variable domain, filled in from reference TRBV25-1 and TRBJ1-5, reads EADIYQTPRYLVIGTGKKITLECSQTMGHDKMYWYQQDPGMELHLIHYSYGVNSTEKGDLSSESTVSRIRTEHFPLTLESARPSHTSQYLCASSEWALDSNQPQHFGDGTRLSIL.

This chain's CDR3 is CAISEQGQGFNEQYF. CDR3 nucleotides: TGTGCCATCAGTGAGCAGGGACAGGGTTTCAACGAGCAGTACTTC. The chain has TRBV10-3 and TRBJ2-7, with TRBD1 matching 9 bases. CDR1 and CDR2 from the germline V gene are ENHRY and SYGVKD. The V and J ends lost 2 bases and 5 bases, in that order; junction bases with no gene match: 7. This CDR3 comprises 15 residues.

The count of this clone is one. The gene calls are TRBV5-4 and TRBJ2-1, with D maybe TRBD2 (6 bases). CDR1 SGHNT and CDR2 YYREEE come from the germline V gene (reference sequence). There are 15 residues in the CDR3. V was shortened by 1 base and J by 2 bases, with 10 bases between the two germline ends. CDR3 sequence reads: CASSLFSGTYNEQFF. The CDR3 DNA sequence: TGTGCCAGCAGCTTGTTTAGCGGCACCTACAATGAGCAGTTCTTC.

The chain links TRBV7-2 to TRBJ2-3, with TRBD1 as a possible D gene (5 bases). Germline V gives CDR1 SGHTA, CDR2 FQGNSA. This CDR3 has 17 residues. V shed 2 bases and J shed 3 bases, with 18 bases lying between them. CDR3 sequence reads: CASSLRSVGRWTDTQYF. The DNA of the CDR3 is TGTGCCAGCAGCTTAAGGTCCGTGGGGCGTTGGACAGATACGCAGTATTTT.

The chain has TRBV5-6 and TRBJ2-1, with D unclear. Germline V CDR1 and CDR2: SGHDT, YYEEEE. With 1 base removed from V and 6 bases from J, the gap between germline ends came to 8 bases. The CDR3 runs 13 residues. The chain's CDR3 is CASSLLVGNEQFF. The CDR3 DNA reads as TGTGCCAGCAGCTTGCTAGTAGGCAATGAGCAGTTCTTC.

This clone has a handful of counts. This sequence joins TRBV10-1 and TRBJ2-3; maybe TRBD1 (5 bases). Trimming cost V 4 bases and J 5 bases, with 10 bases left between them. Germline V CDR1 and CDR2: WNHNN, SYGVQD (reference sequence). The CDR3 sequence is 13 residues long. This chain's CDR3 is CASSAGALDTQYF. CDR3 sequence (DNA): TGCGCCAGCAGTGCTGGGGCACTAGATACGCAGTATTTT.

The V gene is TRBV10-2, the J gene TRBJ1-5; TRBD1 aligns across 9 bases. CDR1 WSHSY and CDR2 SAAADI come from the germline V gene. With V trimmed by 6 bases and J by 4 bases, 13 bases remained unmatched. The CDR3 extends over 17 amino acids. This chain's CDR3 is CASREDRGRRVNQPQHF. The CDR3 nucleotides are TGCGCCAGCAGGGAGGACAGGGGAAGAAGGGTTAATCAGCCCCAGCATTTT.

The chain uses TRBV4-2 and TRBJ2-1; 7 positions agree with TRBD2. The CDR3 contains 16 residues. Per germline, CDR1 LGHNA and CDR2 YNFKEQ. The V gene end was trimmed by 0 bases and the J gene end by 3 bases; junction bases not matched to a gene: 5. CDR3 DNA: TGTGCCAGCAGCCAAGACCTTACTAGCGACTACAATGAGCAGTTCTTC. It translates to CASSQDLTSDYNEQFF.

The DNA for the CDR3 is TGTGCCAGCAGCTTGGTAGGAGGCTTAGCGGGGGACAATGAGCAGTTCTTC. Translating it yields CASSLVGGLAGDNEQFF. This sequence joins TRBV5-6 and TRBJ2-1; 9 bases align to TRBD2. The length of the CDR3 is 17 residues. CDR1 and CDR2 from the germline V gene are SGHDT and YYEEEE. The ends lost 0 bases at V and 5 bases at J; junction bases unmatched: 9. The whole variable domain, filled in from reference TRBV5-6 and TRBJ2-1, reads DAGVTQSPTHLIKTRGQQVTLRCSPKSGHDTVSWYQQALGQGPQFIFQYYEEEERQRGNFPDRFSGHQFPNYSSELNVNALLLGDSALYLCASSLVGGLAGDNEQFFGPGTRLTVL.

The chain has TRBV6-5 and TRBJ2-5, with D possibly TRBD2 on 5 matching bases. Germline CDR1 is MNHEY and CDR2 is SVGAGI. V was trimmed by 4 bases and J by 5 bases, leaving 14 bases between them. The CDR3 is made up of 14 amino acids. CDR3 protein: CASSSQLVGETQYF. DNA for the CDR3: TGTGCCAGCAGTTCGCAACTAGTAGGGGAGACCCAGTACTTC.

This clone was recorded a few times. This sequence joins TRBV7-9 and TRBJ1-2, with TRBD1 matching 11 bases. Germline CDR1 SEHNR, CDR2 FQNEAQ (reference sequence). CDR3 size: 16 residues. Trimming took 5 bases from V and 2 from J; bases not matched to a gene: 7. CDR3 sequence reads: CASSRWDRGRNYGYTF. CDR3 bases: TGTGCCAGCAGCCGTTGGGACAGGGGGAGAAACTATGGCTACACCTTC.

This clone was recorded only once. The chain links TRBV27 to TRBJ2-1; tentatively, D is TRBD1 (5 bases). Germline CDR1 is MNHEY and CDR2 is SMNVEV (reference sequence). Trimming cost V 5 bases and J 6 bases, with 8 bases left between them. The CDR3 is made up of 12 amino acids. The CDR3 DNA sequence: TGTGCCAGCAGTCTCCAGGGCAATGAGCAGTTCTTC. The encoded protein is CASSLQGNEQFF.